This TCR beta chain was profiled in a study of OX40 agonist ivuxolimab in advanced cancers. Remarks on this clone: What it binds is unknown.

Assay used: immunoSEQ multiplex PCR; TCRdb lists only in-frame clones, some missing. The table shows roughly 90,000 clones, with more than 75% occurring only once. Sampled blood was obtained at baseline, cycle 4 day 1, and cycle 7 day 1. V shed 5 bases and J shed 6 bases, with 17 bases lying between them. CDR1 is MDHEN, CDR2 SYDVKM, per germline. The CDR3 is 15 amino acids. Study-level results: Researchers report that CD8+ T cells had, on average, more expanded clones than CD4+.

The chain combines TRBV28 with TRBJ2-4; D may be TRBD2 (7 bases). This TCR was sampled from an adult with an advanced solid tumor such as melanoma, head and neck, liver or kidney cancer. This specimen consisted of CD4+ or CD8+ T cells sorted from blood, obtained in a trial of the OX40 agonist ivuxolimab. The CDR3 sequence is CASSPRGASGNIQYF. CDR3 nucleotide sequence: TGTGCCAGCAGTCCCCGGGGGGCGAGTGGAAACATTCAGTACTTC.